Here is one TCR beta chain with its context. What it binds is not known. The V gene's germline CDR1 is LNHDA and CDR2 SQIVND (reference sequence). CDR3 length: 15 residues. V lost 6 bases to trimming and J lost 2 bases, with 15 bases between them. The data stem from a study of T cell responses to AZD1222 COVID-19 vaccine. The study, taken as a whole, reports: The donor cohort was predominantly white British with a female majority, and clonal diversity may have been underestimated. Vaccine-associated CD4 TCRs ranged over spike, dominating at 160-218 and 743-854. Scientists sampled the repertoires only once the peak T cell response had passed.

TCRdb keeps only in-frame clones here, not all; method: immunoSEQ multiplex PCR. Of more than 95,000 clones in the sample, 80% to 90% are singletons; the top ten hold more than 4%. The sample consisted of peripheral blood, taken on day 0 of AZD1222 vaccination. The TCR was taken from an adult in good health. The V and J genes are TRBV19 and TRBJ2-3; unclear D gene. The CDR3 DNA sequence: TGTGCCAGTAGAGGCCCACCCCTTAACACAGATACGCAGTATTTT. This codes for CASRGPPLNTDTQYF.